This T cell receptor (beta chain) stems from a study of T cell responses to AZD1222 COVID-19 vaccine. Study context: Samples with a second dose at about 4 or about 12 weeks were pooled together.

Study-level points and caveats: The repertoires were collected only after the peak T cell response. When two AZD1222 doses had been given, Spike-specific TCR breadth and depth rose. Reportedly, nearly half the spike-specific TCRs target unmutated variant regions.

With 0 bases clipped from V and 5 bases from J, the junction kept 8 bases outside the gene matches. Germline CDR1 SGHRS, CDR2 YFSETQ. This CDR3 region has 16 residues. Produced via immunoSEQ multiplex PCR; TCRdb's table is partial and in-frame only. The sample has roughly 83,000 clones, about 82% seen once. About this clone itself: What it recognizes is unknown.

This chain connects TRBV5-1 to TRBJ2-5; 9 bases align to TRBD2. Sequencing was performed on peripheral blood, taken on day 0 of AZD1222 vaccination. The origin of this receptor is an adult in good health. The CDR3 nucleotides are TGCGCCAGCAGCTTGGGCGTAGCGGGAGCGGCGGAGACCCAGTACTTC. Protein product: CASSLGVAGAAETQYF. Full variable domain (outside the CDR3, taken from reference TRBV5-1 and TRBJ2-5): KAGVTQTPRYLIKTRGQQVTLSCSPISGHRSVSWYQQTPGQGLQFLFEYFSETQRNKGNFPGRFSGRQFSNSRSEMNVSTLELGDSALYLCASSLGVAGAAETQYFGPGTRLLVL.